One and the same sample provided the 21 T cell receptor beta chains below, sequenced in a study of blood T cell repertoires in COVID-19. Libraries were prepared by immunoSEQ multiplex PCR; TCRdb keeps only in-frame clonotypes and omits some of them. The sample lists approximately 63,000 clones; roughly nine tenths were seen once. Material for sequencing was peripheral blood. The receptors come from a woman aged 60-70 years with COVID-19, enrolled during active disease.

The V gene is TRBV6-1, the J gene TRBJ1-5; TRBD1 might be the D (5 bases). The V gene lost 2 bases and the J gene lost 2 bases, with 10 bases spanning the gap. The germline V gene has CDR1 MNHNS and CDR2 SASEGT. The CDR3 totals 15 residues. DNA for the CDR3: TGTGCCAGCAGTGAACAGTCACAGGGCAATCAGCCCCAGCATTTT. This sequence encodes CASSEQSQGNQPQHF.

This clone turned up a few times. The chain links TRBV2 to TRBJ2-7; tentative D call: TRBD1 (5 bases). Germline CDR1 SNHLY, CDR2 FYNNEI. The CDR3 length is 18 residues. The V and J ends lost 4 bases and 2 bases respectively, with 24 bases between them. The CDR3 nucleotides are TGTGCCAGCAGTGTATCTTGGTTGAGTGATCGACAGACCTACGAGCAGTACTTC. Its translation: CASSVSWLSDRQTYEQYF.

There are a few counts of this clone. The chain is built from TRBV27 and TRBJ1-4; D is unclear. CDR3 length equals 17 residues. The ends were cut back, 5 bases at V and 4 bases at J, with 20 bases in the middle. The germline gives CDR1 MNHEY, CDR2 SMNVEV (reference sequence). The CDR3, as DNA: TGTGCCAGCAGTCCCCAGAGGGTAATGACACTTAATGAAAAACTGTTTTTT. This gives the protein CASSPQRVMTLNEKLFF.

The V gene is TRBV4-3, the J gene TRBJ1-2, with TRBD1 matching over 10 bases. The CDR3 runs 13 residues. Germline-derived CDR1 and CDR2 are LGHNA and YSLEER. V trimming: 3 bases; J trimming: 8 bases; junction bases outside the gene matches: 3. Written as DNA, the CDR3 is TGCGCCAGCAGCCAGACAGGGGGCGAAGGCTACACCTTC. Amino acid sequence: CASSQTGGEGYTF.

This sequence joins TRBV7-9 and TRBJ1-2; D call uncertain. The CDR3 is 15 residues long. Germline V gene data show CDR1 as SEHNR and CDR2 as FQNEAQ (reference sequence). The V end lost 2 bases, the J end lost 3 bases, and 13 bases lay between the germline ends. In nucleotides, the CDR3 is TGTGCCAGCAGCTTATCCGGGGATTTGGACTATGGCTACACCTTC. Translation: CASSLSGDLDYGYTF.

This chain joins TRBV6-5 and TRBJ2-7, with 11 bases fitting TRBD1. Germline CDR1 MNHEY, CDR2 SVGAGI. The length of the CDR3 is 14 residues. V was clipped by 4 bases and J by 6 bases; unmatched bases: 5. The CDR3: CASSFAGTGGEQYF. The CDR3 DNA reads as TGTGCCAGCAGTTTCGCCGGGACAGGGGGCGAGCAGTACTTC.

CDR3 sequence: CASSLAVGVQETQYF. The CDR3 DNA reads as TGTGCCAGCAGCTTAGCCGTGGGCGTACAAGAGACCCAGTACTTC. The chain recombines TRBV7-9 with TRBJ2-5; D is unresolved. V lost 0 bases to trimming and J lost 2 bases, with 10 bases between them. The CDR3 is 15 amino acids. Germline CDR1 reads SEHNR; CDR2 reads FQNEAQ (reference sequence).

The chain employs TRBV30 and TRBJ2-3; 9 bases fit TRBD2. Germline V gene lookup returns CDR1 GTSNPN and CDR2 SVGIG (reference sequence). After removal of 4 bases from V and 3 bases from J, the junction contained 8 bases not matched to a gene. The CDR3 is made up of 15 amino acids. CDR3 nucleotide sequence: TGTGCCTGGACCTTACTAGCGGGCGGGACAGATACGCAGTATTTT. Protein product: CAWTLLAGGTDTQYF.

This rearrangement joins TRBV28 to TRBJ1-4; D unresolved. V was shortened by 5 bases and J by 0 bases, with 7 bases between the two germline ends. Per the germline V gene, CDR1 is MDHEN and CDR2 is SYDVKM. CDR3 length: 14 amino acids. In DNA form, the CDR3 reads TGTGCCAGCAGTCTCCCGGCAACTAATGAAAAACTGTTTTTT. Residues: CASSLPATNEKLFF.

The J gene is TRBJ2-1, the V gene TRBV7-2, with 7 bases lining up with TRBD2. The CDR3 loop spans 17 amino acids. Looked up from germline, CDR1 is SGHTA and CDR2 is FQGNSA. After removal of 4 bases from V and 9 bases from J, the junction contained 18 bases not matched to a gene. The CDR3 loop reads CASSSRGKSGIMSEQFF. In DNA form, the CDR3 reads TGTGCCAGCAGCTCGCGTGGGAAAAGCGGGATTATGAGTGAGCAGTTCTTC.

This chain links TRBV11-2 with TRBJ1-6; D remains ambiguous. Germline loops: CDR1 SGHAT, CDR2 FQNNGV. The CDR3 sequence is 16 residues long. V was cut by 5 bases and J by 5 bases, with 16 bases left in between. Written as DNA, the CDR3 is TGTGCCAGCAGCCGGAGAGGGATCTATGATAATTCACCCCTCCACTTT. Protein sequence: CASSRRGIYDNSPLHF.

This rearrangement joins TRBV10-3 to TRBJ2-5; the match to TRBD1 covers 10 bases. The CDR3 totals 15 residues. Germline assignment: CDR1 ENHRY and CDR2 SYGVKD. With V trimmed by 3 bases and J by 4 bases, 5 bases remained unmatched. The CDR3 loop is CAISDPGQGIETQYF. The CDR3 nucleotides read TGTGCCATCAGTGACCCGGGACAGGGGATAGAGACCCAGTACTTC.

The J gene is TRBJ2-7, the V gene TRBV10-2, with TRBD2 identical over 7 bases. The length of the CDR3 is 12 residues. Per the germline V gene, CDR1 is WSHSY and CDR2 is SAAADI. After removal of 6 bases from V and 8 bases from J, the junction contained 7 bases not matched to a gene. The CDR3, as DNA: TGCGCCAGCAGGGAAAGGGAGGGAAAGCAGTACTTC. This sequence encodes CASREREGKQYF.

V and J are TRBV19 and TRBJ2-7, with a possible D match to TRBD2 (6 bases). Trimming took off 3 bases at V and 0 bases at J, with 9 bases between the two ends. The CDR3 is 14 amino acids. Germline assignment: CDR1 LNHDA and CDR2 SQIVND (reference sequence). CDR3 in amino acids: CASSMGLSSYEQYF. As DNA, the CDR3 is TGTGCCAGTAGTATGGGACTGAGCTCCTACGAGCAGTACTTC.

The chain combines TRBV28 with TRBJ1-5; TRBD1 agrees at 9 bases. V lost 3 bases and J lost 4; bases outside the gene matches: 4. CDR3 length: 15 residues. CDR1 and CDR2 from the germline V gene are MDHEN and SYDVKM. CDR3 sequence: CASSLGTGFNQPQHF. CDR3 nucleotide sequence: TGTGCCAGCAGTTTGGGGACAGGGTTTAATCAGCCCCAGCATTTT.

CDR3 region: CASKKTTNTGELFF. In nucleotides, the CDR3 is TGTGCCAGCAAAAAGACTACCAACACCGGGGAGCTGTTTTTT. This chain uses TRBV2 with TRBJ2-2, with D perhaps TRBD2 (5 bases). The CDR3 is 14 residues long. Germline loops: CDR1 SNHLY, CDR2 FYNNEI. Trimming took off 7 bases at V and 2 bases at J, with 11 bases between the two ends.

The chain links TRBV5-1 to TRBJ1-2; D is unclear. The length of the CDR3 is 13 residues. Germline loops: CDR1 SGHRS, CDR2 YFSETQ. Trimming cost V 0 bases and J 8 bases, with 11 bases left between them. Written as DNA, the CDR3 is TGCGCCAGCAGCTTGGGGGCCGATCGGGGCTACACCTTC. This translates into CASSLGADRGYTF.

The rearrangement uses TRBV7-2 and TRBJ1-5; D is unresolved. CDR1 and CDR2 (germline): SGHTA, FQGNSA. CDR3 length: 14 residues. V was cut by 1 base and J by 2 bases, with 6 bases left in between. The CDR3 nucleotides read TGTGCCAGCAGCTTAGACAACCGCAATCAGCCCCAGCATTTT. Translated, it gives CASSLDNRNQPQHF.

The rearrangement links TRBV6-6 to TRBJ2-7; D may be TRBD2 (6 bases). The CDR3 is 14 amino acids. Germline assignment: CDR1 MNHNY and CDR2 SVGAGI (reference sequence). V lost 10 bases to trimming and J lost 0 bases, with 16 bases between them. CDR3 protein: CATGEDPSSYEQYF. The CDR3 DNA reads TGTGCCACCGGGGAGGACCCCAGCTCCTACGAGCAGTACTTC.

The chain is built from TRBV5-5 and TRBJ2-1, with 13 bases identical to TRBD2. Germline assignment: CDR1 SGHKS and CDR2 YYEKEE (reference sequence). The CDR3 is made up of 17 amino acids. With V trimmed by 1 base and J by 1 base, 2 bases remained unmatched. The CDR3 DNA is TGTGCCAGCAGCTTGAGACTAGCGGGAGGTTCCTACAATGAGCAGTTCTTC. Protein product: CASSLRLAGGSYNEQFF.

This chain links TRBV18 with TRBJ2-2; D is perhaps TRBD2 (6 bases). This CDR3 spans 17 amino acids. In germline, CDR1 is KGHSH, CDR2 LQKENI. V gave up 0 bases and J gave up 0 bases, with 11 bases separating them. CDR3 DNA: TGTGCCAGCTCACCACCCGGCGCGGGATCGAACACCGGGGAGCTGTTTTTT. It encodes CASSPPGAGSNTGELFF.